This T cell receptor (beta chain) was identified during a study of blood T cell repertoires in COVID-19. Trimming removed 4 bases from V and 3 bases from J; junction bases left unmatched: 18. Germline CDR1 WNHNN, CDR2 SYGVQD (reference sequence). This CDR3 spans 19 amino acids. Per the original methods: Amplification with reference gene primers provided the estimates of nucleated cell counts. Profiled with immunoSEQ multiplex PCR; TCRdb holds only in-frame clones, not every one. V, J and clone size were drawn from that table, and D and trimming were deduced from the DNA. The sample lists 160,000 or so clones; approximately 80% were seen once.

The specimen was peripheral blood. This sequence joins TRBV10-1 and TRBJ2-7; TRBD1 matches 10 bases. This sequence was found in a human donor in a cohort sampled during active COVID-19. For the CDR3, the DNA is TGCGCCAGCAGTGGGACCGGGACAGGGGCTCTATTTATGGGCTACGAGCAGTACTTC. Translated: CASSGTGTGALFMGYEQYF.